The 5 T cell receptor beta chains reported below all come from one sample, sequenced in a study of CD8 T cells in Susac syndrome. It was with random hexamers that about 0.45 to 1 ug RNA was reverse transcribed. TCRdb redid the calling of the immunoSEQ multiplex PCR reads with MiXCR, one entry per CDR3 protein. The table records some 200,000 distinct CDR3 sequences, roughly 91% of them present only once. The sample consisted of CD4+ T cells from PBMCs. The receptors were gathered from a human donor with Susac syndrome.

The genes are TRBV6-1 and TRBJ1-2, with D possibly matching TRBD1 (6 bases). Germline V gives CDR1 MNHNS, CDR2 SASEGT. V was cut by 6 bases and J by 0 bases, with 20 bases left in between. The length of the CDR3 is 17 residues. CDR3 nucleotides: TGTGCCAGCAGCGTAGGACAGCTCAGGAGGGCTAACTATGGCTACACCTTC. Amino acids: CASSVGQLRRANYGYTF.

This rearrangement joins TRBV10-2 to TRBJ1-5; D is uncertain. The CDR3 is made up of 12 amino acids. V lost 3 bases, J lost 5 bases, and 5 bases lay in between. Germline V CDR1 and CDR2: WSHSY, SAAADI. CDR3 amino acids: CASSERYQPQHF. CDR3 sequence (DNA): TGCGCCAGCAGTGAACGTTATCAGCCCCAGCATTTT.

V and J are TRBV5-1 and TRBJ2-2; D not resolved. This CDR3 has 16 amino acids. Germline V lookup: CDR1 SGHRS, CDR2 YFSETQ. V was shortened by 3 bases and J by 1 base, with 13 bases between the two germline ends. The CDR3 region has the DNA TGCGCCAGCAGCTCTCAGTCCGTAATGAACACCGGGGAGCTGTTTTTT. Translating gives CASSSQSVMNTGELFF.

The chain carries TRBV30 and TRBJ2-5, with 13 nucleotides matching TRBD2. Germline CDR1 is GTSNPN and CDR2 is SVGIG (reference sequence). V dropped 0 bases and J dropped 4; count of bases not matched to a gene: 8. The CDR3 covers 17 residues. CDR3 sequence reads: CAWSVLRTSGGPETQYF. CDR3 nucleotides: TGTGCCTGGAGTGTGCTCAGGACTAGCGGGGGCCCAGAGACCCAGTACTTC.

This chain joins TRBV25-1 and TRBJ1-1; D remains unclear. V lost 6 bases to trimming and J lost 0 bases, with 5 bases between them. The germline gives CDR1 MGHDK, CDR2 SYGVNS. The CDR3 has 12 residues. The CDR3 region has the DNA TGTGCCAGCAGGAAAATGAACACTGAAGCTTTCTTT. Protein sequence: CASRKMNTEAFF.